The 26 T cell receptor beta chains below all came from one sample that was sequenced in a study of cytomegalovirus exposure and HLA in healthy donors. Amplification used 60 Vbeta primers and 13 Jbeta primers. Clones were sequenced by immunoSEQ multiplex PCR, and TCRdb holds only the in-frame ones, with some missing. The table includes 75,000 to 95,000 clones, 69% detected once. Material: PBMCs. The receptors shown here come from a man in his fifties in good health and CMV-seronegative.

This chain joins TRBV2 and TRBJ1-1, with 7 positions matching TRBD1. There are 14 residues in the CDR3. Germline CDR1 and CDR2: SNHLY and FYNNEI. With V trimmed by 7 bases and J by 5 bases, 10 bases remained unmatched. The CDR3 bases are TGTGCCAGCAAATCGACAGGGTCGGGGACTGAAGCTTTCTTT. Amino acid sequence: CASKSTGSGTEAFF. Using reference TRBV2 and TRBJ1-1 for the parts outside the CDR3, the full variable domain is EPEVTQTPSHQVTQMGQEVILRCVPISNHLYFYWYRQILGQKVEFLVSFYNNEISEKSEIFDDQFSVERPDGSNFTLKIRSTKLEDSAMYFCASKSTGSGTEAFFGQGTRLTVV.

The J gene is TRBJ1-1, the V gene TRBV30; 8 bases match TRBD1. J was trimmed by 5 bases and V by 2 bases; bases with no gene match: 10. Germline V gives CDR1 GTSNPN, CDR2 SVGIG (reference sequence). The CDR3 runs to 15 residues. CDR3 loop: CAWSWTGILRTEAFF. CDR3 sequence (DNA): TGTGCCTGGAGTTGGACAGGGATTCTACGTACTGAAGCTTTCTTT.

By sample share, this clone is medium-sized (0.01 to 0.1%). CDR3 sequence reads: CATSRDSGGAGELFF. DNA of the CDR3: TGTGCCACCAGCAGAGATAGCGGGGGGGCCGGGGAGCTGTTTTTT. The chain couples TRBV15 to TRBJ2-2; 11 bases are shared with TRBD2. This CDR3 region has 15 residues. The V gene end was trimmed by 0 bases and the J gene end by 6 bases; junction bases not matched to a gene: 0. The germline V gene encodes CDR1 LNHNV and CDR2 YYDKDF (reference sequence).

The V call is TRBV7-2, the J call TRBJ1-5, with TRBD1 identical over 8 bases. V shed 5 bases, J shed 8 bases, and the junction held 2 bases outside the gene matches. This CDR3 region has 12 residues. Germline CDR1 is SGHTA and CDR2 is FQGNSA. CDR3 sequence reads: CASSVQGEPQHF. The CDR3 DNA sequence: TGTGCCAGCAGCGTACAGGGGGAGCCCCAGCATTTT.

V usage is TRBV5-1 and J usage is TRBJ2-2; D gene ambiguous. Germline V gene lookup returns CDR1 SGHRS and CDR2 YFSETQ. V was shortened by 4 bases and J by 1 base, with 11 bases between the two germline ends. The CDR3 totals 15 residues. The CDR3 DNA is TGCGCCAGCAGCCCCTCGAGGCAGAACACCGGGGAGCTGTTTTTT. This translates into CASSPSRQNTGELFF.

CDR3 residues: CAISESREIGTQYF. DNA of the CDR3: TGTGCCATCAGTGAGTCGAGGGAGATTGGTACGCAGTATTTT. The rearrangement uses TRBV10-3 and TRBJ2-3, with D tentatively TRBD2 (5 bases). Germline CDR1 ENHRY, CDR2 SYGVKD. The CDR3 covers 14 residues. V lost 0 bases and J 8 bases, leaving 12 bases between the germline ends.

The chain has TRBV7-6 and TRBJ2-1; D unclear. The V end was cut by 4 bases, the J end by 6 bases, with 13 bases between. CDR3 size: 14 residues. Germline V gene data show CDR1 as SGHVS and CDR2 as FNYEAQ. The CDR3 loop is CASSSPTSLNEQFF. CDR3 nucleotide sequence: TGTGCCAGCAGCTCGCCGACAAGCCTCAATGAGCAGTTCTTC.

This clone appeared a few times. The V and J genes are TRBV30 and TRBJ2-2, with 15 nucleotides matching TRBD2. The CDR3 loop spans 17 amino acids. Germline V gene lookup returns CDR1 GTSNPN and CDR2 SVGIG (reference sequence). J gave up 7 bases and V 3 bases, and 9 bases lay outside the gene matches. Here the CDR3 DNA reads TGTGCCTGGAGCCCCCGCCCGGGACTAGCGGGAGGCGGGGAGCTGTTTTTT. Translating gives CAWSPRPGLAGGGELFF.

The genes are TRBV30 and TRBJ2-5, with D maybe TRBD1 (6 bases). V lost 4 bases, J lost 3 bases, and 9 bases lay in between. Looked up from germline, CDR1 is GTSNPN and CDR2 is SVGIG (reference sequence). The CDR3 contains 12 residues. The CDR3, as DNA: TGTGCCTGGACTACAGGGAAAGAGACCCAGTACTTC. Translated, it gives CAWTTGKETQYF.

V gene TRBV7-2 combines with J gene TRBJ1-1; D possibly corresponds to TRBD1 (6 bases). Trimming cost V 5 bases and J 3 bases, with 13 bases left between them. This CDR3 spans 14 amino acids. The germline V gene encodes CDR1 SGHTA and CDR2 FQGNSA. The CDR3 here is CASSRQGYDTEAFF. As DNA, the CDR3 is TGTGCCAGCAGCCGCCAGGGGTATGACACTGAAGCTTTCTTT. The full variable domain, with the rest looked up from reference TRBV7-2 and TRBJ1-1, is GAGVSQSPSNKVTEKGKDVELRCDPISGHTALYWYRQSLGQGLEFLIYFQGNSAPDKSGLPSDRFSAERTGGSVSTLTIQRTQQEDSAVYLCASSRQGYDTEAFFGQGTRLTVV.

The chain employs TRBV9 and TRBJ1-4, with D maybe TRBD1 (6 bases). This CDR3 is built from 17 residues. The germline gives CDR1 SGDLS, CDR2 YYNGEE. V was cut by 1 base and J by 8 bases, with 21 bases left in between. The CDR3 loop is CASSVSSGGPEGEKLFF. The CDR3 region has the DNA TGTGCCAGCAGCGTATCATCCGGGGGGCCCGAAGGCGAAAAACTGTTTTTT.

The rearrangement uses TRBV11-2 and TRBJ2-7, with D perhaps matching TRBD1 (6 bases). CDR1 SGHAT and CDR2 FQNNGV come from the germline V gene. The V end was cut by 3 bases, the J end by 4 bases, with 13 bases between. The CDR3 totals 14 residues. DNA of the CDR3: TGTGCCAGCAGCTTGGTAGGGGGTGTGTACGAGCAGTACGTC. Protein: CASSLVGGVYEQYV.

The chain is built from TRBV19 and TRBJ1-3, with TRBD1 as a possible D gene (5 bases). The V and J ends lost 4 bases and 0 bases respectively, with 13 bases between them. In germline, CDR1 is LNHDA, CDR2 SQIVND (reference sequence). CDR3 length: 16 amino acids. The CDR3, as DNA: TGTGCCAGTAGTAAGACAGCAGTTCACTCTGGAAACACCATATATTTT. It yields the protein CASSKTAVHSGNTIYF.

This sequence joins TRBV5-1 and TRBJ2-5; TRBD1 aligns across 10 bases. V gave up 4 bases and J gave up 5 bases; unmatched junction bases: 8. Germline CDR1 reads SGHRS; CDR2 reads YFSETQ. CDR3 length: 15 amino acids. The DNA for the CDR3 is TGCGCCAGCAGCGCGGCCGGGACAGGGGTTGAGACCCAGTACTTC. Translation: CASSAAGTGVETQYF.

The rearrangement uses TRBV7-3 and TRBJ2-3; perhaps TRBD2 as D (6 bases). V lost 1 base, J lost 3 bases, and 8 bases lay in between. Germline loops: CDR1 SGHTA, CDR2 FQGTGA. The CDR3 is 14 residues long. The CDR3, as DNA: TGTGCCAGCAGCTTAATGGGGGGAACAGATACGCAGTATTTT. Translation gives CASSLMGGTDTQYF.

This clone appeared a few times. The CDR3 nucleotides are TGTGCCAGCAGCTTGGGCGGGAGAGGGGTAAATGAGCAGTTCTTC. It is translated as CASSLGGRGVNEQFF. This sequence joins TRBV7-2 and TRBJ2-1; TRBD2 agrees at 7 bases. Germline V gene lookup returns CDR1 SGHTA and CDR2 FQGNSA. The CDR3 consists of 15 residues. Losses at the gene ends were 3 bases for V and 7 bases for J; bases not matched to a gene: 9.

The CDR3 DNA sequence: TGTGCCACTCAGGGACCCGGGACTGGAACCTACAATGAGCAGTTCTTC. Amino acids: CATQGPGTGTYNEQFF. This chain uses TRBV30 with TRBJ2-1; TRBD2 is a possible D gene (6 bases). The V gene lost 8 bases and the J gene lost 2 bases, with 22 bases spanning the gap. The V gene's germline CDR1 is GTSNPN and CDR2 SVGIG (reference sequence). There are 16 residues in the CDR3. The full variable domain, rest sourced from reference TRBV30 and TRBJ2-1, is SQTIHQWPATLVQPVGSPLSLECTVEGTSNPNLYWYRQAAGRGLQLLFYSVGIGQISSEVPQNLSASRPQDRQFILSSKKLLLSDSGFYLCATQGPGTGTYNEQFFGPGTRLTVL.

There are a few counts of this clone. V is TRBV7-9 and J is TRBJ1-4; D is perhaps TRBD1 (5 bases). V was shortened by 5 bases and J by 8 bases, with 15 bases between the two germline ends. Germline-derived CDR1 and CDR2 are SEHNR and FQNEAQ (reference sequence). The CDR3 extends over 14 amino acids. CDR3 in amino acids: CASSRRDLNEKLFF. The CDR3 region has the DNA TGTGCCAGCAGCCGCCGGGACTTAAACGAAAAACTGTTTTTT.

This clone was counted at least ten times. The rearrangement links TRBV21-1 to TRBJ1-1; the D call of TRBD1 is as the table states it, not checked on the DNA. TRBV21-1 corresponds to a pseudogene. CDR3 length equals 13 residues. CDR3 DNA: TGTGCCAGCAGCAAAGGACAGAACACTGAAGCTTTCTTT. Translating it yields CASSKGQNTEAFF.

The rearrangement joins TRBV27 to TRBJ2-2, with TRBD2 identical over 12 bases. The CDR3 length is 17 residues. Losses at the gene ends were 3 bases for V and 1 base for J; bases not matched to a gene: 3. Per germline, CDR1 MNHEY and CDR2 SMNVEV (reference sequence). CDR3 amino acids: CASSLRGLAGNTGELFF. DNA for the CDR3: TGTGCCAGCAGTTTGCGGGGACTAGCGGGGAACACCGGGGAGCTGTTTTTT.

This chain joins TRBV6-1 and TRBJ1-2; no reliable D call. The CDR3 contains 12 residues. The V and J ends lost 4 bases and 4 bases respectively, with 7 bases between them. Looked up from germline, CDR1 is MNHNS and CDR2 is SASEGT. DNA of the CDR3: TGTGCCAGCAGTGGGGCCCTCTATGGCTACACCTTC. Protein: CASSGALYGYTF.

The chain recombines TRBV7-6 with TRBJ2-5; 9 bases match TRBD2. CDR3 length: 15 residues. From germline, CDR1 is SGHVS and CDR2 FNYEAQ. V trimming: 0 bases; J trimming: 5 bases; junction bases outside the gene matches: 4. The CDR3 coding sequence is TGTGCCAGCAGCTTAGCCCTAGCGGGGAGGGAGACCCAGTACTTC. Protein product: CASSLALAGRETQYF. Filled out from reference TRBV7-6 and TRBJ2-5, the complete variable domain reads GAGVSQSPRYKVTKRGQDVALRCDPISGHVSLYWYRQALGQGPEFLTYFNYEAQQDKSGLPNDRFSAERPEGSISTLTIQRTEQRDSAMYRCASSLALAGRETQYFGPGTRLLVL.

In this sample, this clone turned up a few times. The chain couples TRBV29-1 to TRBJ2-1; possibly TRBD2 for D (6 bases). Germline assignment: CDR1 SQVTM and CDR2 ANQGSEA. V lost 4 bases and J 8 bases, leaving 18 bases between the germline ends. The CDR3 consists of 14 residues. The CDR3 sequence is CSVVSGAGYHEQFF. CDR3 coding DNA: TGCAGCGTTGTTAGCGGCGCAGGGTACCATGAGCAGTTCTTC.

This clone showed up just a few times. V usage is TRBV5-1 and J usage is TRBJ2-1; 7 bases are shared with TRBD1. This CDR3 is 14 amino acids long. V shed 4 bases, J shed 8 bases, and the junction held 9 bases outside the gene matches. CDR1 is SGHRS and CDR2 is YFSETQ in the germline V gene. The DNA for the CDR3 is TGCGCCAGCAGCCGCTTGGGACAGAGCCATGAGCAGTTCTTC. Translation gives CASSRLGQSHEQFF.

This clone was seen only a few times. This chain joins TRBV30 and TRBJ1-6, with 8 positions matching TRBD1. The germline V gene encodes CDR1 GTSNPN and CDR2 SVGIG (reference sequence). With V trimmed by 0 bases and J by 9 bases, 4 bases remained unmatched. The CDR3 contains 14 residues. The CDR3 loop reads CAWSVPQGASPLHF. CDR3 nucleotide sequence: TGTGCCTGGAGTGTACCCCAGGGGGCTTCACCCCTCCACTTT.

This chain uses TRBV5-1 with TRBJ2-4; 10 bases match TRBD1. The germline V gene has CDR1 SGHRS and CDR2 YFSETQ. The V gene end was trimmed by 4 bases and the J gene end by 3 bases; junction bases not matched to a gene: 4. CDR3 length: 15 amino acids. DNA for the CDR3: TGCGCCAGCAGCAACGGACAGGGGGACAAAAACATTCAGTACTTC. Protein: CASSNGQGDKNIQYF.